The 23 T cell receptor beta chains reported below all come from one sample, sequenced in a study of shared clonotypes between healthy human individuals. Assay used: immunoSEQ multiplex PCR; TCRdb lists only in-frame clones, some missing. The data contain over a million clones, more than 75% of them seen just once; the ten biggest clones take up 0.5% to 0.65%. Material: memory CD4+ T cells from PBMCs. Sample subset: CD45RA-negative fraction. These receptors came from a man aged 18-30 years in good health. Some clones in this sample may be carry-over from other donors' samples.

This chain connects TRBV19 to TRBJ1-5; 10 bases map to TRBD1. The germline gives CDR1 LNHDA, CDR2 SQIVND (reference sequence). The trim removed 3 bases at V and 7 bases at J, leaving 15 bases unmatched. The CDR3 is 18 amino acids. CDR3 in amino acids: CASSMGASGQGILQPQHF. The CDR3 DNA is TGTGCCAGTAGTATGGGCGCCTCGGGACAGGGGATCTTGCAGCCCCAGCATTTT.

The V call is TRBV7-2, the J call TRBJ2-7, with D perhaps being TRBD1 or TRBD2 (6 bases each). CDR3 length equals 12 residues. The V end was cut by 5 bases, the J end by 6 bases, with 11 bases between. Germline V gene sequence: CDR1 SGHTA, CDR2 FQGNSA. The CDR3 loop is CASSRGQAEQYF. Written as DNA, the CDR3 is TGTGCCAGCAGCCGGGGGCAAGCCGAGCAGTACTTC.

V usage is TRBV19 and J usage is TRBJ2-3; the D gene is possibly TRBD1 (6 bases). V shed 7 bases and J shed 8 bases, with 16 bases lying between them. The germline V gene has CDR1 LNHDA and CDR2 SQIVND (reference sequence). The CDR3 runs 13 residues. Written as DNA, the CDR3 is TGTGCCAGTAAGGGGGACCACAGTGGTACGCAGTATTTT. The encoded protein is CASKGDHSGTQYF.

V and J are TRBV10-3 and TRBJ1-5; D perhaps matches TRBD1 (5 bases). This CDR3 contains 15 residues. The germline V gene encodes CDR1 ENHRY and CDR2 SYGVKD. V lost 0 bases, J lost 5 bases, and 11 bases lay in between. The CDR3 coding sequence is TGTGCCATCAGTGAGTCGCCACCGGGGGATCAGCCCCAGCATTTT. It translates to CAISESPPGDQPQHF.

The V gene is TRBV29-1, the J gene TRBJ1-2; 10 nucleotides agree with TRBD1. Germline V lookup: CDR1 SQVTM, CDR2 ANQGSEA. V was clipped by 7 bases and J by 4 bases; unmatched bases: 6. This CDR3 comprises 13 residues. The CDR3 spells CSATRTGGYGYTF. In DNA, the CDR3 is TGCAGCGCCACGAGGACAGGGGGCTATGGCTACACCTTC.

The V gene is TRBV10-3, the J gene TRBJ1-2; the D gene is possibly TRBD1 (6 bases). The CDR3 sequence is 14 residues long. Trimming removed 7 bases from V and 2 bases from J, with 14 bases in between. The germline V gene encodes CDR1 ENHRY and CDR2 SYGVKD. CDR3 in DNA: TGTGCCATCACCCGGACAGACGAAAACTATGGCTACACCTTC. It encodes CAITRTDENYGYTF.

The rearrangement joins TRBV10-2 to TRBJ2-7, with D perhaps TRBD1 or TRBD2 (5 bases each). Germline V CDR1 and CDR2: WSHSY, SAAADI. The V end was cut by 5 bases, the J end by 3 bases, with 17 bases between. The CDR3 has 15 amino acids. DNA of the CDR3: TGCGCCAGCAGTCGGGCTTTAACGGGGCTCTACGAGCAGTACTTC. As protein: CASSRALTGLYEQYF.

This rearrangement joins TRBV20-1 to TRBJ2-7, with D uncertain. From germline, CDR1 is DFQATT and CDR2 SNEGSKA (reference sequence). The germline V and J ends were trimmed by 7 bases and 1 base, with 8 bases remaining between them. This CDR3 comprises 11 residues. This chain's CDR3 is CSGYSSYEQYF. The DNA of the CDR3 is TGCAGTGGATACTCTTCCTACGAGCAGTACTTC.

This clone was observed a single time. The chain uses TRBV18 and TRBJ1-2; tentatively, D is TRBD1 (5 bases). Germline V lookup: CDR1 KGHSH, CDR2 LQKENI. Trimming removed 3 bases from V and 8 bases from J, with 16 bases in between. CDR3 length: 14 amino acids. The CDR3 DNA is TGTGCCAGCTCACCGACGACGGGGGATAGAGGCTACACCTTC. This codes for CASSPTTGDRGYTF.

V usage is TRBV2 and J usage is TRBJ2-2; TRBD2 matches at 9 bases. Losses at the gene ends were 4 bases for V and 7 bases for J; bases not matched to a gene: 10. CDR3 length: 16 residues. Germline assignment: CDR1 SNHLY and CDR2 FYNNEI. Here the CDR3 DNA reads TGTGCCAGCAGTGTCGGGCGGGAGGGCGTCGGCGGGGAGCTGTTTTTT. Its protein is CASSVGREGVGGELFF.

For this clone: The sample contains more than one DNA sequence encoding this CDR3. J is TRBJ2-3 and V is TRBV2; tentatively, D is TRBD2 (6 bases). The V end lost 4 bases, the J end lost 6 bases, and 11 bases lay between the germline ends. The length of the CDR3 is 13 residues. CDR1 and CDR2 (germline): SNHLY, FYNNEI. CDR3 region: CASSGLVSDTQYF. The DNA for the CDR3 is TGTGCCAGCAGTGGACTAGTTTCGGATACGCAGTATTTT. The full variable domain, with the rest looked up from reference TRBV2 and TRBJ2-3, is EPEVTQTPSHQVTQMGQEVILRCVPISNHLYFYWYRQILGQKVEFLVSFYNNEISEKSEIFDDQFSVERPDGSNFTLKIRSTKLEDSAMYFCASSGLVSDTQYFGPGTRLTVL.

V and J are TRBV7-9 and TRBJ1-4; unclear D gene. The CDR3 runs 15 residues. The V and J ends lost 2 bases and 6 bases respectively, with 13 bases between them. Germline-derived CDR1 and CDR2 are SEHNR and FQNEAQ (reference sequence). The DNA for the CDR3 is TGTGCCAGCAGCTTACAACGACCGAAGGATGAAAAACTGTTTTTT. Translation gives CASSLQRPKDEKLFF.

This chain joins TRBV7-3 and TRBJ1-5; D not certain. This CDR3 contains 14 residues. The germline V gene has CDR1 SGHTA and CDR2 FQGTGA. The V gene lost 2 bases and the J gene lost 7 bases, with 12 bases spanning the gap. The CDR3 is CASSLEESSQPQHF. CDR3 nucleotides: TGTGCCAGCAGCTTAGAAGAAAGTTCACAGCCCCAGCATTTT.

This clone showed up just once. The genes are TRBV7-9 and TRBJ2-1; D call uncertain. Germline V gives CDR1 SEHNR, CDR2 FQNEAQ (reference sequence). Trimming removed 5 bases from V and 2 bases from J, with 16 bases in between. The CDR3 contains 16 residues. The DNA of the CDR3 is TGTGCCAGCAGCCCCTCCCTAGTGCTAGCCTACAATGAGCAGTTCTTC. Protein product: CASSPSLVLAYNEQFF.

The genes are TRBV6-1 and TRBJ1-5; D not certain. The CDR3 contains 13 residues. Trimming left V 6 bases short and J 2 bases short, with 8 bases between. Germline assignment: CDR1 MNHNS and CDR2 SASEGT. The CDR3 sequence: CASRREGNQPQHF. The DNA for the CDR3 is TGTGCCAGCAGGAGGGAAGGCAATCAGCCCCAGCATTTT.

This sequence joins TRBV5-4 and TRBJ2-6, with TRBD1 matching over 9 bases. The ends lost 3 bases at V and 4 bases at J; junction bases unmatched: 8. The germline gives CDR1 SGHNT, CDR2 YYREEE (reference sequence). The CDR3 is 17 residues long. The CDR3 nucleotides read TGTGCCAGCAGCTCCGAATACGGGACAGGGGGGGCCAACGTCCTGACTTTC. It is translated as CASSSEYGTGGANVLTF.

In its sample, this clone was seen a few times. The chain recombines TRBV5-1 with TRBJ1-2; 10 positions match TRBD1. CDR1 and CDR2 from the germline V gene are SGHRS and YFSETQ. The CDR3 is 16 amino acids. After removal of 5 bases from V and 3 bases from J, the junction contained 10 bases not matched to a gene. DNA for the CDR3: TGCGCCAGCAGGCCCGGGACAGGGGAACTCTACTATGGCTACACCTTC. Translated: CASRPGTGELYYGYTF. Full variable domain (rest looked up from reference TRBV5-1 and TRBJ1-2): KAGVTQTPRYLIKTRGQQVTLSCSPISGHRSVSWYQQTPGQGLQFLFEYFSETQRNKGNFPGRFSGRQFSNSRSEMNVSTLELGDSALYLCASRPGTGELYYGYTFGSGTRLTVV.

The chain joins TRBV6-4 to TRBJ2-1; tentatively, D is TRBD1 (8 bases). This CDR3 is built from 16 residues. V was clipped by 7 bases and J by 4 bases, with 20 bases between them. In germline, CDR1 is MRHNA, CDR2 SNTAGT. CDR3 nucleotides: TGTGCCAGCAACAGGGGGAGGGATCTAGGTTACAATGAGCAGTTCTTC. Protein: CASNRGRDLGYNEQFF.

The chain is built from TRBV6-5 and TRBJ2-3, with 7 bases fitting TRBD2. Unmatched junction bases numbered 5, after V lost 2 bases and J lost 6 bases. CDR1 and CDR2 (germline): MNHEY, SVGAGI. The CDR3 sequence is 14 residues long. As DNA, the CDR3 is TGTGCCAGCAGTTACGGGGGGGTTGTGGATACGCAGTATTTT. Encoded protein: CASSYGGVVDTQYF.

CDR3 DNA: TGCGCCAGCAGCTCCACGCCCAAAGGGAACACTGAAGCTTTCTTT. This gives the protein CASSSTPKGNTEAFF. This chain uses TRBV5-1 with TRBJ1-1; D is uncertain. The CDR3 spans 15 residues. The V gene's germline CDR1 is SGHRS and CDR2 YFSETQ. The V end lost 3 bases, the J end lost 1 base, and 13 bases lay between the germline ends. Full variable domain (missing parts from reference TRBV5-1 and TRBJ1-1): KAGVTQTPRYLIKTRGQQVTLSCSPISGHRSVSWYQQTPGQGLQFLFEYFSETQRNKGNFPGRFSGRQFSNSRSEMNVSTLELGDSALYLCASSSTPKGNTEAFFGQGTRLTVV.

Remarks on this clone: This could be a read error, since a much larger clone is one nucleotide away. This sequence joins TRBV7-9 and TRBJ1-1; D is unclear. There are 13 residues in the CDR3. CDR1 is SEHNR and CDR2 is FQNEAQ in the germline V gene (reference sequence). V was pared by 4 bases and J by 3 bases, with 9 bases between. The CDR3 region is CASSWAGDTEAFF. The CDR3 coding sequence is TGTGCCAGCAGCTGGGCAGGTGACACTGAAGCTTTCTTT.

This chain uses TRBV27 with TRBJ2-1; D is unclear. Germline V gene lookup returns CDR1 MNHEY and CDR2 SMNVEV (reference sequence). This CDR3 is 14 amino acids long. V lost 2 bases and J 2 bases, leaving 7 bases between the germline ends. For the CDR3, the DNA is TGTGCCAGCAGTTTAGGGTACCCCTACAATGAGCAGTTCTTC. Translated: CASSLGYPYNEQFF.

The chain links TRBV6-5 to TRBJ1-2, with a weak D call TRBD1 (6 bases). The V gene lost 6 bases and the J gene lost 7 bases, with 9 bases spanning the gap. Looked up from germline, CDR1 is MNHEY and CDR2 is SVGAGI. The CDR3 consists of 11 residues. This CDR3 is CASSPRGGYTF. CDR3 DNA sequence: TGTGCCAGCAGCCCCAGGGGTGGCTACACCTTC.